This TCR beta chain is drawn from a study of blood T cell repertoires in COVID-19. Turning to the study itself: Acute and convalescent COVID-19 specimens originated in the United States, Italy and Spain. PBMCs, B-cell-depleted T cells, or T cells provided the cDNA or gDNA that made up the material.

The Seattle patients, enrolled during active infection, were followed longitudinally. Per germline, CDR1 SGHNT and CDR2 YYREEE (reference sequence). The length of the CDR3 is 15 residues. Trimming shortened V by 0 bases and J by 3 bases, and 13 bases separated the two germline ends. Per the authors' pipeline: Amplified reference gene primers provided the basis for estimating nucleated cell counts. Here immunoSEQ multiplex PCR was the method, and the copy in TCRdb shows in-frame clones only, minus some. Clonal size and the V and J genes are those of that table, whereas D and trimming came from the DNA. The sample lists 200,000 to 250,000 clones; approximately 83% were seen once.

The chain uses TRBV5-4 and TRBJ2-7; D not resolved. This sequence originates from a woman between 25 and 40 years old with COVID-19, enrolled during active disease. Sequencing was performed on peripheral blood. The CDR3 loop reads CASSLAGDTLYEQYF. CDR3 nucleotide sequence: TGTGCCAGCAGCTTGGCCGGCGACACCCTCTACGAGCAGTACTTC. The variable domain in full, with the rest retrieved from reference TRBV5-4 and TRBJ2-7, is ETGVTQSPTHLIKTRGQQVTLRCSSQSGHNTVSWYQQALGQGPQFIFQYYREEENGRGNFPPRFSGLQFPNYSSELNVNALELDDSALYLCASSLAGDTLYEQYFGPGTRLTVT.